The 32 T cell receptor beta chains reported below all come from one sample, sequenced in a study of blood T cell repertoires in COVID-19. Sequenced by immunoSEQ multiplex PCR; TCRdb stores in-frame clones only, minus some. The sample yields roughly 280,000 clones, 85% to 90% seen once. Sequenced input: peripheral blood. The receptors here all came from a woman aged 55 to 70 with COVID-19, enrolled during active disease.

This clone was seen a single time. The chain links TRBV7-3 to TRBJ2-3; the match to TRBD2 covers 14 bases. The CDR3 length is 17 residues. V shed 1 base and J 4 bases; nucleotides not matched to a gene: 4. CDR1 and CDR2 (germline): SGHTA, FQGTGA. The CDR3 bases are TGTGCCAGCAGCTTAAGGGGGACTAGCGGGAGATCAGATACGCAGTATTTT. Protein sequence: CASSLRGTSGRSDTQYF.

CDR3 amino acids: CASSAGERTDTQYF. The CDR3, as DNA: TGTGCCAGCAGCGCCGGGGAACGCACAGATACGCAGTATTTT. The gene calls are TRBV9 and TRBJ2-3, with D maybe TRBD2 (5 bases). The CDR3 runs to 14 residues. V was cut by 3 bases and J by 1 base, with 9 bases left in between. Germline V gene data show CDR1 as SGDLS and CDR2 as YYNGEE.

This clone was seen a handful of times. V usage is TRBV5-5 and J usage is TRBJ1-1; D is undetermined. This CDR3 is 14 amino acids long. The germline gives CDR1 SGHKS, CDR2 YYEKEE (reference sequence). The V end was cut by 2 bases, the J end by 5 bases, with 13 bases between. The CDR3 sequence: CASSLTAGRTEAFF. The DNA of the CDR3 is TGTGCCAGCAGCTTAACGGCGGGGAGGACTGAAGCTTTCTTT.

The chain links TRBV9 to TRBJ2-1, with D perhaps matching TRBD1 (7 bases). The CDR3 loop spans 15 amino acids. Germline V gene lookup returns CDR1 SGDLS and CDR2 YYNGEE. V shed 4 bases and J shed 8 bases, with 19 bases lying between them. The CDR3 coding sequence is TGTGCCAGCAGCCCACGACAGGGAGGAGGATATGAGCAGTTCTTC. Protein sequence: CASSPRQGGGYEQFF.

This chain connects TRBV19 to TRBJ1-2; 7 bases are shared with TRBD1. There are 15 residues in the CDR3. Per the germline V gene, CDR1 is LNHDA and CDR2 is SQIVND (reference sequence). With V trimmed by 5 bases and J by 9 bases, 15 bases remained unmatched. In DNA, the CDR3 is TGTGCCAGTAGTCCACAGGGGACGGAGTTTAGTAGCTACACCTTC. Translated, it gives CASSPQGTEFSSYTF.

The gene calls are TRBV28 and TRBJ2-1, with D perhaps TRBD2 (6 bases). This CDR3 is built from 16 residues. Germline CDR1 is MDHEN and CDR2 is SYDVKM. V shed 1 base and J shed 5 bases, with 15 bases lying between them. This CDR3 reads CASSLSGRMKNNEQFF. The CDR3 DNA sequence: TGTGCCAGCAGTTTATCGGGGAGGATGAAGAACAATGAGCAGTTCTTC.

In its sample, this clone was seen once. The chain carries TRBV10-1 and TRBJ2-7; no firm D call. V was cut by 2 bases and J by 5 bases, with 7 bases left in between. CDR1 and CDR2 from the germline V gene are WNHNN and SYGVQD (reference sequence). CDR3 size: 12 residues. CDR3 nucleotide sequence: TGCGCCAGCAGTGAGGGGCCGGACGAGCAGTACTTC. As protein: CASSEGPDEQYF.

V gene TRBV18 combines with J gene TRBJ1-6; tentatively, D is TRBD1 (6 bases). The CDR3 runs to 14 residues. The germline V gene has CDR1 KGHSH and CDR2 LQKENI. V gave up 3 bases and J gave up 7 bases, with 10 bases separating them. DNA for the CDR3: TGTGCCAGCTCACCCGGGGACACGAATTCACCCCTCCACTTT. This sequence encodes CASSPGDTNSPLHF. Full variable domain (remainder filled in from reference TRBV18 and TRBJ1-6): NAGVMQNPRHLVRRRGQEARLRCSPMKGHSHVYWYRQLPEEGLKFMVYLQKENIIDESGMPKERFSAEFPKEGPSILRIQQVVRGDSAAYFCASSPGDTNSPLHFGNGTRLTVT.

CDR3 amino acids: CASRQGTHYGYTF. In nucleotides, the CDR3 is TGTGCCAGCAGACAGGGGACTCACTATGGCTACACCTTC. The chain combines TRBV6-5 with TRBJ1-2, with TRBD1 matching over 7 bases. The CDR3 sequence is 13 residues long. CDR1 and CDR2 (germline): MNHEY, SVGAGI. V gave up 6 bases and J gave up 3 bases; unmatched junction bases: 4.

The chain is built from TRBV7-8 and TRBJ2-7; TRBD2 matches 13 bases. Trimming took 1 base from V and 6 from J; bases not matched to a gene: 6. The germline V gene has CDR1 SGHVS and CDR2 FQNEAQ. The CDR3 consists of 16 residues. CDR3 residues: CASSLGRTSGSGEQYF. CDR3 DNA sequence: TGTGCCAGCAGCTTAGGAAGGACTAGCGGGAGTGGCGAGCAGTACTTC.

J is TRBJ2-1 and V is TRBV5-1; 12 nucleotides match TRBD2. Germline lookup yields CDR1 SGHRS and CDR2 YFSETQ. The CDR3 has 22 amino acids. Losses at the gene ends were 2 bases for V and 2 bases for J; bases not matched to a gene: 20. CDR3 nucleotides: TGCGCCAGCAGCTTCCCCCCGGGGGCTAGCGGGAGGGCCTTAATGACCTACAATGAGCAGTTCTTC. Translating it yields CASSFPPGASGRALMTYNEQFF.

This rearrangement joins TRBV6-5 to TRBJ1-2; 7 positions match TRBD1. The germline gives CDR1 MNHEY, CDR2 SVGAGI. The ends lost 7 bases at V and 7 bases at J; junction bases unmatched: 12. CDR3 length: 14 amino acids. The DNA of the CDR3 is TGTGCCAGCAATCTAGACAGGGCTCTGGCTGGCTACACCTTC. This sequence encodes CASNLDRALAGYTF.

This chain connects TRBV10-2 to TRBJ1-4; weak D call: TRBD1 (5 bases). The CDR3 runs 15 residues. V was trimmed by 3 bases and J by 5 bases, leaving 13 bases between them. CDR1 is WSHSY and CDR2 is SAAADI in the germline V gene. In nucleotides, the CDR3 is TGCGCCAGCAGTGAAAGGGCAGGGCGAAATGAAAAACTGTTTTTT. Protein sequence: CASSERAGRNEKLFF.

The chain employs TRBV24-1 and TRBJ2-2; D gene uncertain. In germline, CDR1 is KGHDR, CDR2 SFDVKD. The CDR3 consists of 13 residues. V shed 4 bases and J shed 1 base, with 3 bases lying between them. The chain's CDR3 is CATSDRNTGELFF. CDR3 nucleotide sequence: TGTGCCACCAGTGACAGGAACACCGGGGAGCTGTTTTTT.

The chain recombines TRBV4-2 with TRBJ2-7; the match to TRBD1 covers 8 bases. Germline trimming cut 1 base from V and 0 bases from J; bases unmatched to any gene: 8. Germline V gene data show CDR1 as LGHNA and CDR2 as YNFKEQ. This CDR3 is 17 amino acids long. CDR3 bases: TGTGCCAGCAGCCAAGGTCTGACAGGGGCAAGCTCCTACGAGCAGTACTTC. Translating gives CASSQGLTGASSYEQYF.

This chain uses TRBV30 with TRBJ1-4; the D is unclear. Germline CDR1 GTSNPN, CDR2 SVGIG (reference sequence). Between the trimmed V and J ends, which lost 2 bases and 10 bases, there was a span of 11 bases. The CDR3 extends over 12 amino acids. CDR3 sequence: CAWSKEGRKLFF. CDR3 in DNA: TGTGCCTGGAGTAAGGAGGGTAGAAAACTGTTTTTT. The complete variable domain, with remaining parts taken from reference TRBV30 and TRBJ1-4, reads SQTIHQWPATLVQPVGSPLSLECTVEGTSNPNLYWYRQAAGRGLQLLFYSVGIGQISSEVPQNLSASRPQDRQFILSSKKLLLSDSGFYLCAWSKEGRKLFFGSGTQLSVL.

V gene TRBV19 combines with J gene TRBJ1-4; D is uncertain. The CDR3 sequence is 15 residues long. Trimming left V 3 bases short and J 0 bases short, with 8 bases between. Germline V gene lookup returns CDR1 LNHDA and CDR2 SQIVND (reference sequence). The CDR3 DNA sequence: TGTGCCAGTAGTATTCGGCTAGCAACTAATGAAAAACTGTTTTTT. It translates to CASSIRLATNEKLFF.

This sequence joins TRBV6-5 and TRBJ1-1; 11 nucleotides align to TRBD1. This CDR3 comprises 14 residues. The germline CDR1 and CDR2 sequences are MNHEY and SVGAGI. V lost 10 bases, J lost 1 base, and 5 bases stayed unmatched. The CDR3 is CATGQGAKNTEAFF. The CDR3 DNA reads as TGTGCCACAGGACAGGGGGCTAAGAACACTGAAGCTTTCTTT.

This chain uses TRBV28 with TRBJ2-1; D is ambiguous. Germline values: CDR1 MDHEN, CDR2 SYDVKM. This CDR3 contains 14 residues. With 5 bases removed from V and 6 bases from J, the gap between germline ends came to 14 bases. The CDR3 loop reads CASSVPSSLNEQFF. In nucleotides, the CDR3 is TGTGCCAGCAGTGTCCCCAGTTCGCTCAATGAGCAGTTCTTC.

With respect to this clone: The junction departs from the called germline gene at one end, perhaps through a read error. This chain connects TRBV12-3 or TRBV12-4 to TRBJ1-2; perhaps TRBD1 as D (6 bases). The CDR3 is made up of 13 amino acids. The CDR3 nucleotides are TGTGCCAGCAGTCAACAGGGAAATTATGACTACACCTTC. Amino acids: CASSQQGNYDYTF.

The genes are TRBV7-3 and TRBJ2-1; no clear D gene. CDR1 and CDR2 (germline): SGHTA, FQGTGA. Between the trimmed V and J ends, which lost 5 bases and 9 bases, there was a span of 11 bases. This CDR3 comprises 12 residues. The CDR3 sequence is CASSPDLREQFF. The CDR3 bases are TGTGCCAGCAGCCCTGACTTGCGTGAGCAGTTCTTC.

The chain is built from TRBV3-1 (or the pseudogene TRBV3-2) and TRBJ1-5, with TRBD1 matching 7 bases. This CDR3 is built from 14 residues. The V and J ends lost 4 bases and 3 bases, in that order; junction bases with no gene match: 3. The germline V gene encodes CDR1 LGHDT and CDR2 YNNKEL (reference sequence). CDR3 amino acids: CASSRQGYNQPQHF. CDR3 coding DNA: TGTGCCAGCAGCCGACAGGGTTACAATCAGCCCCAGCATTTT.

The chain links TRBV18 to TRBJ1-5, with D perhaps matching TRBD1 (6 bases). V lost 3 bases, J lost 0 bases, and 12 bases lay in between. Looked up from germline, CDR1 is KGHSH and CDR2 is LQKENI. This CDR3 has 16 amino acids. This chain's CDR3 is CASSPSGQLSNQPQHF. For the CDR3, the DNA is TGTGCCAGCTCACCTTCCGGACAGCTTAGCAATCAGCCCCAGCATTTT.

This chain links TRBV28 with TRBJ1-5, with a possible D match to TRBD1 (5 bases). Trimming stripped 4 bases from V and 9 bases from J, with 19 bases between. Germline lookup yields CDR1 MDHEN and CDR2 SYDVKM. The CDR3 has 15 amino acids. The chain's CDR3 is CASSSPSAGGLPQHF. CDR3 sequence (DNA): TGTGCCAGCAGTTCCCCCAGTGCCGGGGGTTTGCCCCAGCATTTT.

The genes are TRBV7-2 and TRBJ1-5, with D possibly matching TRBD1 (6 bases). Germline-derived CDR1 and CDR2 are SGHTA and FQGNSA. The CDR3 is 14 amino acids. Trimming pared 6 bases from V and 2 bases from J, leaving 11 bases between. CDR3: CASSSDSGNQPQHF. The CDR3 nucleotides read TGTGCCAGCAGTTCGGACAGTGGCAATCAGCCCCAGCATTTT.

The genes are TRBV3-1 (or the pseudogene TRBV3-2) and TRBJ2-7; 12 positions match TRBD2. CDR1 and CDR2 (germline): LGHDT, YNNKEL (reference sequence). The CDR3 has 18 residues. Trimming took 0 bases from V and 6 from J; bases not matched to a gene: 12. The CDR3 loop reads CASSQETSGRGGFPEQYF. The DNA of the CDR3 is TGTGCCAGCAGCCAAGAGACTAGCGGGAGAGGGGGATTCCCCGAGCAGTACTTC.

The chain is built from TRBV28 and TRBJ1-2, with no clear D. The V and J ends lost 4 bases and 1 base respectively, with 10 bases between them. CDR1 is MDHEN and CDR2 is SYDVKM in the germline V gene. The CDR3 is 14 residues long. CDR3 amino acids: CASSSPPLNYGYTF. The CDR3 region has the DNA TGTGCCAGCAGTTCCCCCCCACTTAACTATGGCTACACCTTC.

The chain is built from TRBV25-1 and TRBJ1-3, with D possibly being TRBD1 (5 bases). CDR1 MGHDK and CDR2 SYGVNS come from the germline V gene. V was cut by 5 bases and J by 0 bases, with 11 bases left in between. CDR3 length equals 15 residues. In nucleotides, the CDR3 is TGTGCCAGCAGTTCAACAGGTGACTCTGGAAACACCATATATTTT. As protein: CASSSTGDSGNTIYF.

This chain uses TRBV7-8 with TRBJ2-7; tentative D call: TRBD2 (5 bases). Germline V gene lookup returns CDR1 SGHVS and CDR2 FQNEAQ. V lost 4 bases and J lost 0, with 16 bases in between. The CDR3 consists of 16 residues. CDR3: CASSYAGEIYSYEQYF. CDR3 sequence (DNA): TGTGCCAGCAGCTACGCTGGGGAGATATACTCCTACGAGCAGTACTTC.

The chain has TRBV30 and TRBJ1-4; D is possibly TRBD1 (5 bases). Germline values: CDR1 GTSNPN, CDR2 SVGIG (reference sequence). There are 14 residues in the CDR3. Between the trimmed V and J ends, which lost 2 bases and 4 bases, there was a span of 11 bases. The CDR3 sequence is CAWSPETVNEKLFF. Written as DNA, the CDR3 is TGTGCCTGGAGTCCCGAGACAGTTAATGAAAAACTGTTTTTT.

This chain joins TRBV7-2 and TRBJ2-7; the match to TRBD1 covers 9 bases. Germline V CDR1 and CDR2: SGHTA, FQGNSA. V shed 3 bases and J 2 bases; nucleotides not matched to a gene: 8. The CDR3 is made up of 16 amino acids. CDR3 in DNA: TGTGCCAGCAGCTTCGGAACAGGGGGCATCCCCTACGAGCAGTACTTC. Its protein product is CASSFGTGGIPYEQYF.

The chain links TRBV7-9 to TRBJ2-3; weak D call: TRBD1 (5 bases). The V and J ends lost 5 bases and 6 bases respectively, with 12 bases between them. Germline CDR1 and CDR2: SEHNR and FQNEAQ (reference sequence). The length of the CDR3 is 13 residues. The CDR3 spells CASSPRETDTQYF. The CDR3 DNA reads TGTGCCAGCAGCCCCAGGGAAACGGATACGCAGTATTTT.